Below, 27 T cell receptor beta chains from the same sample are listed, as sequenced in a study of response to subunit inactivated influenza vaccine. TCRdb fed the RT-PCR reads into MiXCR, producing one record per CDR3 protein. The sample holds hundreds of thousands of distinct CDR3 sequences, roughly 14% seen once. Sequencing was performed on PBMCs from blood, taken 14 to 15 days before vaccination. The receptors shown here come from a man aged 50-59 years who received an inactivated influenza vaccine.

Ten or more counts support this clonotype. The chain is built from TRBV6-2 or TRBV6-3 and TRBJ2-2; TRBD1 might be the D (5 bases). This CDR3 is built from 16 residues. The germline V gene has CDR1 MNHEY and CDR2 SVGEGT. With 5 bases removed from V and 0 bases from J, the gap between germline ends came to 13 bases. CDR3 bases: TGTGCCAGCAGTAAAAGACAGTTATCGAACACCGGGGAGCTGTTTTTT. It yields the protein CASSKRQLSNTGELFF.

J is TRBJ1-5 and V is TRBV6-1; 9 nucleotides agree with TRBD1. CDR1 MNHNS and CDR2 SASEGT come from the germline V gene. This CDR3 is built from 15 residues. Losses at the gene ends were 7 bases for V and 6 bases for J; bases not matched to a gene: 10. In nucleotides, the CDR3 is TGTGCCAGCACACCGGGGGGACAGGGTACTCAGCCCCAGCATTTT. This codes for CASTPGGQGTQPQHF.

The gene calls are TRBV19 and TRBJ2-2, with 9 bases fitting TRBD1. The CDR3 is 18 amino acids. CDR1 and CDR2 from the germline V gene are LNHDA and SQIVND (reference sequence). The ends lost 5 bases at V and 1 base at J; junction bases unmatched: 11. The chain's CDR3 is CASSLRPRTGVNTGELFF. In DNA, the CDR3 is TGTGCCAGTAGTCTAAGGCCTAGGACAGGGGTGAACACCGGGGAGCTGTTTTTT.

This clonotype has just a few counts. CDR3 region: CASSFGGQGSNIQYF. The CDR3 DNA sequence: TGTGCCAGCAGCTTCGGTGGCCAGGGTTCAAACATTCAGTACTTC. The J gene is TRBJ2-4, the V gene TRBV7-9; D perhaps matches TRBD1 (5 bases). Germline V gene sequence: CDR1 SEHNR, CDR2 FQNEAQ (reference sequence). The germline V and J ends were trimmed by 3 bases and 6 bases, with 15 bases remaining between them. CDR3 length equals 15 residues.

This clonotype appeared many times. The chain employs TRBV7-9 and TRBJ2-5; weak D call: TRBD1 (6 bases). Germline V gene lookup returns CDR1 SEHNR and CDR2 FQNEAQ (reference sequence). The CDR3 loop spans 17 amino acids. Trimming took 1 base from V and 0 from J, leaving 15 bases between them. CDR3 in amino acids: CASSLGWDIPYQETQYF. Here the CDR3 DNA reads TGTGCCAGCAGCTTAGGGTGGGACATCCCGTACCAAGAGACCCAGTACTTC.

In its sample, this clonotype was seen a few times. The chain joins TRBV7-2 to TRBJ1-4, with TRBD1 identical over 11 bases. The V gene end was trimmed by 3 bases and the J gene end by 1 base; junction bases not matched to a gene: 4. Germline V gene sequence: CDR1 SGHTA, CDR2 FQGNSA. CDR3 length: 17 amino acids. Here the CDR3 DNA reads TGTGCCAGCAGCTTCTTGGACAGGGGGCTAACTAATGAAAAACTGTTTTTT. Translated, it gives CASSFLDRGLTNEKLFF.

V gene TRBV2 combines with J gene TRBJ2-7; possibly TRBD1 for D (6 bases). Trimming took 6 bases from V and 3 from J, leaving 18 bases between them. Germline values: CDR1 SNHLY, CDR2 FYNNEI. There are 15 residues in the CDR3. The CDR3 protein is CASRLSGRGRYEQYF. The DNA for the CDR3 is TGTGCCAGCAGGCTCTCTGGCAGGGGCCGCTACGAGCAGTACTTC.

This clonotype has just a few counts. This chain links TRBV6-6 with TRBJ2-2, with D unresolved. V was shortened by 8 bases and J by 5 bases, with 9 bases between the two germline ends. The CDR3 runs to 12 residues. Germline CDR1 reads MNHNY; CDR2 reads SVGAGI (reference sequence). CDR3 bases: TGTGCCAGCCGTACAGAAACCGGGGAGCTGTTTTTT. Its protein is CASRTETGELFF.

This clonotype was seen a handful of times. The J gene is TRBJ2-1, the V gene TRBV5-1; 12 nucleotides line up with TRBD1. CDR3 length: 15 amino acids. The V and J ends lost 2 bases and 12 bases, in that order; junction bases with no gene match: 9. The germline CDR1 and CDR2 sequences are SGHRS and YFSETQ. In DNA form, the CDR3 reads TGCGCCAGCAGCTTTGGGACAGGGGGCGCGTGGGGGCAGTTCTTC. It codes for CASSFGTGGAWGQFF.

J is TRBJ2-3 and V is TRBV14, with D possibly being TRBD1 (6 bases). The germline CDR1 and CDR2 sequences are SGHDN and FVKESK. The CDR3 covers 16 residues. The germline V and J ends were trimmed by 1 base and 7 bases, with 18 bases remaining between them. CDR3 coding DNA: TGTGCCAGCAGCCAAGGTGACAGGAACCTGTGGAATACGCAGTATTTT. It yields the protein CASSQGDRNLWNTQYF.

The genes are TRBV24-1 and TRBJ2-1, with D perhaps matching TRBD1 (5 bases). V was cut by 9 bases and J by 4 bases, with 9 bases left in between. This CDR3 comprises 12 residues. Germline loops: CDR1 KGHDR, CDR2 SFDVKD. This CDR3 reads CATGGQYNEQFF. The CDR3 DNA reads TGTGCCACCGGCGGACAATACAATGAGCAGTTCTTC.

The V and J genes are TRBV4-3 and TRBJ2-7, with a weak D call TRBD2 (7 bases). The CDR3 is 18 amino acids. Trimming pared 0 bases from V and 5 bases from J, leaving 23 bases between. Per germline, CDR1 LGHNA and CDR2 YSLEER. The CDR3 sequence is CASSQEPPGGGGVDEQYF. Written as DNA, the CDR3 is TGCGCCAGCAGCCAAGAGCCCCCCGGGGGCGGGGGAGTTGACGAGCAGTACTTC.

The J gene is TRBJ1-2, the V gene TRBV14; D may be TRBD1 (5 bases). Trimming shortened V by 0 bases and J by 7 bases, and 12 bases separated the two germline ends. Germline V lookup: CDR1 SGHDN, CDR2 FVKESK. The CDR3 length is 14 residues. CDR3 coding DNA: TGTGCCAGCAGCCAAGAACTGGGGCGGGGTGGCTACACCTTC. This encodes CASSQELGRGGYTF.

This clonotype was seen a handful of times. The CDR3 spells CASTSIVGTRYF. The CDR3 region has the DNA TGTGCCAGCACCTCAATTGTCGGGACGCGGTACTTC. The chain links TRBV12-3 or TRBV12-4 to TRBJ2-7; either TRBD1 or TRBD2 may fit D (5 bases each). V lost 7 bases and J 12 bases, leaving 19 bases between the germline ends. This CDR3 has 12 amino acids.

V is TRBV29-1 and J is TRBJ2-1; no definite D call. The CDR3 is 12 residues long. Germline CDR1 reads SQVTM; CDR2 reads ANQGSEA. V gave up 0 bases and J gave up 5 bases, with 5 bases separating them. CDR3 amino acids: CSVEERNNEQFF. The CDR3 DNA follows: TGCAGCGTTGAAGAGCGGAACAATGAGCAGTTCTTC.

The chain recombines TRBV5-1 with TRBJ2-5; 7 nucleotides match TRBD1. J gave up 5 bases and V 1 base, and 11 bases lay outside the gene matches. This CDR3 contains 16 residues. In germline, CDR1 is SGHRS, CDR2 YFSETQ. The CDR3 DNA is TGCGCCAGCAGCTTGACCCCACAGGGGTTGGGGGAGACCCAGTACTTC. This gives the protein CASSLTPQGLGETQYF.

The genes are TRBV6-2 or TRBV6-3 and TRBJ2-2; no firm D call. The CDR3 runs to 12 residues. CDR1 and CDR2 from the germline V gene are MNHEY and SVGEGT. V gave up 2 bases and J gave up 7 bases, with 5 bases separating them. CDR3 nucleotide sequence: TGTGCCAGCAGTTACGGACGCGGGGAGCTGTTTTTT. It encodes CASSYGRGELFF.

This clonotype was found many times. The CDR3 loop reads CASSDRNTEAFF. Written as DNA, the CDR3 is TGTGCCAGCAGTGACAGGAACACTGAAGCTTTCTTT. The rearrangement joins TRBV25-1 to TRBJ1-1; D is unresolved. Trimming shortened V by 3 bases and J by 1 base, and 3 bases separated the two germline ends. Germline V lookup: CDR1 MGHDK, CDR2 SYGVNS. The CDR3 consists of 12 residues.

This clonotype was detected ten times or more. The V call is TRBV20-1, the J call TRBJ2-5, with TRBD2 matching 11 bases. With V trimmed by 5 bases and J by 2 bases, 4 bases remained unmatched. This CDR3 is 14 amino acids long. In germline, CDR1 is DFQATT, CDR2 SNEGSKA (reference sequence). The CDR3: CSAAVAGGQETQYF. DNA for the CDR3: TGCAGTGCTGCCGTAGCGGGAGGGCAAGAGACCCAGTACTTC.

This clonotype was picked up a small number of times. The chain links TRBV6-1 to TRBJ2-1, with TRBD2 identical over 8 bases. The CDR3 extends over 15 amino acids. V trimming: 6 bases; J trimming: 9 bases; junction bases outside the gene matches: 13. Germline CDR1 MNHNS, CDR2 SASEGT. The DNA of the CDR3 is TGTGCCAGCAGCCTGAATAGCGGGGTGGCTAGTGAGCAGTTCTTC. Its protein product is CASSLNSGVASEQFF.

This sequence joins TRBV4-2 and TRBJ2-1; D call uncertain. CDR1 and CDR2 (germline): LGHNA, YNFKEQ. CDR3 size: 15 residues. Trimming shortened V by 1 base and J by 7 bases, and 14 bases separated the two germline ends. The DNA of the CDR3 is TGTGCCAGCAGCCAAGTGGAGAAGGTCCGTAATGAGCAGTTCTTC. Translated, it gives CASSQVEKVRNEQFF.

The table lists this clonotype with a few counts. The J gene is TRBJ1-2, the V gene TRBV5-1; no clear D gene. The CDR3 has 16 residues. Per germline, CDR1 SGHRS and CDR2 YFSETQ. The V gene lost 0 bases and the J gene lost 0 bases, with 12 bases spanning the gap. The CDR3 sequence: CASSLAPGRTNYGYTF. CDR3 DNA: TGCGCCAGCAGCTTGGCCCCTGGGAGGACTAACTATGGCTACACCTTC.

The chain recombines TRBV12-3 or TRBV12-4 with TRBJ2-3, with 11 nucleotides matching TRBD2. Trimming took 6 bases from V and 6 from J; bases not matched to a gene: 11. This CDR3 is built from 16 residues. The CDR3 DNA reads TGTGCCAGCAGACAGACTAGCGGGAAGACGTTGGATACGCAGTATTTT. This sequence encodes CASRQTSGKTLDTQYF.

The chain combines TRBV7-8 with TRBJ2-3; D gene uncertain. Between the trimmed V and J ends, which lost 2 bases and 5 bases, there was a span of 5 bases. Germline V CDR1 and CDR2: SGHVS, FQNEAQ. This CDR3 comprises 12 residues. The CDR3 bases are TGTGCCAGCAGCTTATATAAAGATACGCAGTATTTT. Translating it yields CASSLYKDTQYF.

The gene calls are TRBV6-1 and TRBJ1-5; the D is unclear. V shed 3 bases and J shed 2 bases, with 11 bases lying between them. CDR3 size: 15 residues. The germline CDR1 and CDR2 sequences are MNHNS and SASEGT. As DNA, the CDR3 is TGTGCCAGCAGTGACCTCAGGATGGGCAATCAGCCCCAGCATTTT. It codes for CASSDLRMGNQPQHF.

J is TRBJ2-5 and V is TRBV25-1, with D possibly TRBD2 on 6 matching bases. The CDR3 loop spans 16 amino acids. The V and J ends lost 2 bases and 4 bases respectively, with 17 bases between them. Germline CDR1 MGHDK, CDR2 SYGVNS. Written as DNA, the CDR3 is TGTGCCAGCAGTGAAAGGAGTAGCGGCGCCTTAGAGACCCAGTACTTC. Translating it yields CASSERSSGALETQYF.

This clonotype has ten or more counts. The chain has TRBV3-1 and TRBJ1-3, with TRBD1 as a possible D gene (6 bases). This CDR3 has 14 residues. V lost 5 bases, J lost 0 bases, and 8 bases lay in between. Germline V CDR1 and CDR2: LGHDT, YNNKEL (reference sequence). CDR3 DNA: TGTGCCAGCAGCTGGACAGACTCTGGAAACACCATATATTTT. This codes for CASSWTDSGNTIYF.